A selection of T cell receptor beta chains follows, all from one sample in a study of HIV-infected patients and healthy controls. Each CDR3 protein is one row after TCRdb ran MiXCR on the 5' RACE reads. The sample has roughly 10,000 distinct CDR3 sequences, roughly 4.8% seen once; the top ten hold just over 14%. Sample: blood, taken before antiretroviral therapy. These receptor sequences come from an adult with HIV infection. The CDR3 runs from the conserved cysteine through the conserved F or W. A D gene is named only where the DNA matches it firmly. Rows give clone size only sometimes, using once, few, many, or a class for an expanded clone.

j_call cdr3_length clone_size d_call v_call cdr3_aa cdr3_nt
TRBJ1-5 14 many TRBD1 TRBV12-3/TRBV12-4 CASSLGQGDQPQHF TGTGCCAGCAGTTTAGGGCAGGGGGACCAGCCCCAGCATTTT
TRBJ1-1 15 many TRBD1 TRBV10-3 CAISGEDRGSTEAFF TGTGCCATCAGTGGGGAGGACAGGGGTTCCACTGAAGCTTTCTTT
TRBJ2-1 20 many TRBD2 TRBV27 CASSLKPLAGEVSYYNEQFF TGTGCCAGCAGCCTAAAGCCGCTAGCGGGAGAAGTCTCTTACTACAATGAGCAGTTCTTC
TRBJ2-7 13 many NA TRBV29-1 CSGRDGGSYEQYF TGCAGTGGCCGGGACGGGGGCTCCTACGAGCAGTACTTC
TRBJ2-6 14 once NA TRBV30 CAWSAPWGANVLTF TGTGCCTGGAGTGCCCCGTGGGGGGCCAACGTCCTGACTTTC
TRBJ2-2 15 many NA TRBV7-7 CASSLGSTNTGELFF TGTGCCAGCAGCTTAGGGTCTACGAACACCGGGGAGCTGTTTTTT
TRBJ1-1 13 many NA TRBV5-6 CASSLRLYEEAFF TGTGCCAGCAGCTTGAGGCTTTACGAAGAAGCTTTCTTT
TRBJ1-3 14 many TRBD1 TRBV12-3/TRBV12-4 CASSPTGGRNTIYF TGTGCCAGCAGTCCGACAGGGGGGAGAAACACCATATATTTT
TRBJ1-5 12 NA NA TRBV20-1 CTVGGPNQPQHF TGCACCGTGGGGGGCCCCAATCAGCCCCAGCATTTT
TRBJ1-1 16 many NA TRBV19 CASSIDVTGANTEAFF TGTGCCAGTAGTATCGATGTTACGGGAGCGAACACTGAAGCTTTCTTT
TRBJ2-5 13 many NA TRBV5-1 CASSGGSKETQYF TGCGCCAGCAGCGGCGGATCCAAAGAGACCCAGTACTTC
TRBJ2-7 16 medium-sized TRBD1 TRBV28 CASSWGTDIGSDEQYF TGTGCCAGCAGTTGGGGGACAGACATTGGGAGCGACGAGCAGTACTTC
TRBJ1-1 15 medium-sized NA TRBV3-1 CASSSRKALNTEAFF TGTGCCAGCAGCTCTCGCAAGGCCTTGAACACTGAAGCTTTCTTT
TRBJ1-2 14 many NA TRBV6-6 CASSPEGGVYGYTF TGTGCCAGCAGTCCGGAGGGGGGGGTCTATGGCTACACCTTC
TRBJ2-3 16 many NA TRBV20-1 CSARDRGRGDTDTQYF TGCAGTGCTAGAGATCGGGGGAGGGGGGACACAGATACGCAGTATTTT
TRBJ2-1 14 NA TRBD2 TRBV9 CASSVWAGDNEQFF TGTGCCAGCAGCGTATGGGCGGGGGACAATGAGCAGTTCTTC
TRBJ2-5 18 many TRBD2 TRBV18 CASSPPSSLAGGQETQYF TGTGCCAGCTCACCACCTTCGAGTCTAGCGGGAGGACAAGAGACCCAGTACTTC
TRBJ1-1 12 many NA TRBV7-9 CASSLDGTEAFF TGTGCCAGCAGTCTCGATGGAACTGAAGCTTTCTTT
TRBJ1-1 13 many NA TRBV29-1 CSVSGHLNTEAFF TGCAGCGTTTCGGGACATCTGAACACTGAAGCTTTCTTT
TRBJ1-6 15 medium-sized NA TRBV2 CASTAGLRYNSPLHF TGTGCCAGCACGGCCGGACTGAGGTATAATTCACCCCTCCACTTT